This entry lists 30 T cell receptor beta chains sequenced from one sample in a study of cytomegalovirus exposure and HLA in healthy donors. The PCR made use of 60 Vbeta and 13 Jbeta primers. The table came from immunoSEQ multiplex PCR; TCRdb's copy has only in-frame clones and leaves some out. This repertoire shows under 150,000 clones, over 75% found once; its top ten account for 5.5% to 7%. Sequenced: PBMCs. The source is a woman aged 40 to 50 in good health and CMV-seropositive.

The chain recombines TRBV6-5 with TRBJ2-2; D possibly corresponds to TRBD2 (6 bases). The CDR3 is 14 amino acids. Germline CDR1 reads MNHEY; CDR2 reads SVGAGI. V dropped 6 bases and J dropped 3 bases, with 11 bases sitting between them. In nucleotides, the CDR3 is TGTGCCAGCAGCCGGGGGACTTACACCGGGGAGCTGTTTTTT. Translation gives CASSRGTYTGELFF.

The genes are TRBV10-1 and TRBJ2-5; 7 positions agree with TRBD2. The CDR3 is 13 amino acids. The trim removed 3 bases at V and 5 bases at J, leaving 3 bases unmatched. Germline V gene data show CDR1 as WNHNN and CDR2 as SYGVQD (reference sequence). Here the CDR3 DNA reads TGCGCCAGCAGTGAAGCGGGGTCCGAGACCCAGTACTTC. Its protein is CASSEAGSETQYF.

The CDR3 sequence is CASSLAVSTTNTEAFF. CDR3 in DNA: TGCGCCAGCAGCTTGGCCGTGTCGACAACGAACACTGAAGCTTTCTTT. V and J are TRBV5-1 and TRBJ1-1; D call uncertain. The V and J ends lost 0 bases and 1 base respectively, with 13 bases between them. Germline lookup yields CDR1 SGHRS and CDR2 YFSETQ. The CDR3 runs 16 residues.

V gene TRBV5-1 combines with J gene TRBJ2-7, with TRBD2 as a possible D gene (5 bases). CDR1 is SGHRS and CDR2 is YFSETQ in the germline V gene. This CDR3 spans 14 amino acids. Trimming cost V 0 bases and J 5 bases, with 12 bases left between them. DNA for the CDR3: TGCGCCAGCAGCTTGGAGAGGGAACTCCACGAGCAGTACTTC. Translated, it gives CASSLERELHEQYF.

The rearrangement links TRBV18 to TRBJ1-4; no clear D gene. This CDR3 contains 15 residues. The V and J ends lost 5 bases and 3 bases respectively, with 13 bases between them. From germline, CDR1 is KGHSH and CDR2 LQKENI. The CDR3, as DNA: TGTGCCAGCTCAACTCGTAAACAGTCTAATGAAAAACTGTTTTTT. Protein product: CASSTRKQSNEKLFF.

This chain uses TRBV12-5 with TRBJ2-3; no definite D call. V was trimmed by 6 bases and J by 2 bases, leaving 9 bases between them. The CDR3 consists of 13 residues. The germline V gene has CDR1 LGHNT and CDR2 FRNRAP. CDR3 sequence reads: CASGYDSTDTQYF. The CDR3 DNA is TGTGCTAGTGGCTACGACTCCACAGATACGCAGTATTTT.

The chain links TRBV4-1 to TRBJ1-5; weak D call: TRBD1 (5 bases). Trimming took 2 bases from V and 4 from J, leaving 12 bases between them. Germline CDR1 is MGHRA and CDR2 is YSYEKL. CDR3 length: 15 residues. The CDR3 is CASSQQGSPNQPQHF. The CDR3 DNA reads TGCGCCAGCAGCCAACAGGGTAGCCCGAATCAGCCCCAGCATTTT.

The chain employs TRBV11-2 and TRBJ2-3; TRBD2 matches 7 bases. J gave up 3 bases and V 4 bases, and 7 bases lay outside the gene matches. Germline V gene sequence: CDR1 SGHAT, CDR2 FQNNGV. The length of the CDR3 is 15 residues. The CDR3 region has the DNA TGTGCCAGCAGCTCGTTCTCGGGGGGTACAGATACGCAGTATTTT. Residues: CASSSFSGGTDTQYF.

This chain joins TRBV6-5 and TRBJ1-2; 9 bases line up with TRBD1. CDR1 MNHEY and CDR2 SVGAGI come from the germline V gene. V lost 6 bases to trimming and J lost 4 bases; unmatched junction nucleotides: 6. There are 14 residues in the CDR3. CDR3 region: CASRRTGDGYGYTF. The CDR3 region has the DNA TGTGCCAGCAGACGGACAGGGGACGGCTATGGCTACACCTTC.

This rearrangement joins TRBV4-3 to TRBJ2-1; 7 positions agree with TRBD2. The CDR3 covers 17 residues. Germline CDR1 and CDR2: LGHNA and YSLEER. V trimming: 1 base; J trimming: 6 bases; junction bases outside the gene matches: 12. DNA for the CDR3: TGCGCCAGCAGCCAAGTGGTGGGGCCTAGCGGACTCAATGAGCAGTTCTTC. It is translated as CASSQVVGPSGLNEQFF.

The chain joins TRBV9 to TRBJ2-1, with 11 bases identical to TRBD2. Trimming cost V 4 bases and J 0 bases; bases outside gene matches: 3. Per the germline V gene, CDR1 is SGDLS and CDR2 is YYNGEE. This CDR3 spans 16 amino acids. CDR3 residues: CASSFGLAGSYNEQFF. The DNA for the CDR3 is TGTGCCAGCAGCTTCGGACTAGCGGGCTCCTACAATGAGCAGTTCTTC.

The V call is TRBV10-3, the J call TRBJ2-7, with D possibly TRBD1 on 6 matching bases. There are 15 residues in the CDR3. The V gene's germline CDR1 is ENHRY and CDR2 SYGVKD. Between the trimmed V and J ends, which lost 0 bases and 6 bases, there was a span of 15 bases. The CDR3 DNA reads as TGTGCCATCAGTGAGTCGAGGGGGATGTCGGGCGAGCAGTACTTC. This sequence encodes CAISESRGMSGEQYF.

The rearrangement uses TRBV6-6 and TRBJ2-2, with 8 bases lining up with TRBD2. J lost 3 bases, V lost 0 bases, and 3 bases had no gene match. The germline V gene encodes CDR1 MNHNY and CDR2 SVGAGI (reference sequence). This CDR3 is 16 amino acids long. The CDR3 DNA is TGTGCCAGCAGTTACTCCCCCGGGGGGGACACCGGGGAGCTGTTTTTT. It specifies CASSYSPGGDTGELFF.

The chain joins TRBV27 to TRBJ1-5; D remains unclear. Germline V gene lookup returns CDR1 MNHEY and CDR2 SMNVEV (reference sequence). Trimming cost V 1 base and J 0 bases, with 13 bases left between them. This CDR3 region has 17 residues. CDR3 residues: CASSLFSRYLSNQPQHF. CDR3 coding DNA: TGTGCCAGCAGTTTATTCTCGCGGTATCTTAGCAATCAGCCCCAGCATTTT.

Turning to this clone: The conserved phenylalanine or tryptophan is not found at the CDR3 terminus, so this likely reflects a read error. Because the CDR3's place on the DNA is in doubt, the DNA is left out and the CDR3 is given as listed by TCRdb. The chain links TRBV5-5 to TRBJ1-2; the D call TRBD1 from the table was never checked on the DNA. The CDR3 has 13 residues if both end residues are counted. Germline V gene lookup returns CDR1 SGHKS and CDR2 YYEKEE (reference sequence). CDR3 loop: CASSPGMGQGPRC.

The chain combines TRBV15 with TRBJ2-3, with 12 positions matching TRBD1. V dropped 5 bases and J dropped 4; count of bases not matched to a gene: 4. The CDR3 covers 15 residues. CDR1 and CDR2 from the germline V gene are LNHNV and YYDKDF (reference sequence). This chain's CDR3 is CATSAGQGAADTQYF. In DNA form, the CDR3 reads TGTGCCACCAGCGCGGGACAGGGGGCCGCAGATACGCAGTATTTT. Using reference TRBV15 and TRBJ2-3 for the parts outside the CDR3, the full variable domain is DAMVIQNPRYQVTQFGKPVTLSCSQTLNHNVMYWYQQKSSQAPKLLFHYYDKDFNNEADTPDNFQSRRPNTSFCFLDIRSPGLGDTAMYLCATSAGQGAADTQYFGPGTRLTVL.

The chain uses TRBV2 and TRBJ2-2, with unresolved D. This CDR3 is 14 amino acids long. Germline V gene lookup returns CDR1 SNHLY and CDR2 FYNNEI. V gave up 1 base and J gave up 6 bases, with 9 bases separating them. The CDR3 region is CASSEVRVSGELFF. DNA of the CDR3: TGTGCCAGCAGTGAAGTTAGAGTATCCGGGGAGCTGTTTTTT.

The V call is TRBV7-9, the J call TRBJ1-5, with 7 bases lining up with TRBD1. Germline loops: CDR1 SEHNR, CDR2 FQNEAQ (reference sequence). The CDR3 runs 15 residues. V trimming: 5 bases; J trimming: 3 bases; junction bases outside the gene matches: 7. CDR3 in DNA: TGTGCCAGCAGCCCGGGACAGACCCCCAATCAGCCCCAGCATTTT. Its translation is CASSPGQTPNQPQHF.

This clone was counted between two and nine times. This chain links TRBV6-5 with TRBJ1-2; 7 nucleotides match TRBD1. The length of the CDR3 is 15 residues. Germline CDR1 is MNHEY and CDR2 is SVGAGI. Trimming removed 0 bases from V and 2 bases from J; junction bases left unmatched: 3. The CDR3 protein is CASSYSQTGNYGYTF. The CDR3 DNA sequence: TGTGCCAGCAGTTACTCGCAGACAGGGAACTATGGCTACACCTTC.

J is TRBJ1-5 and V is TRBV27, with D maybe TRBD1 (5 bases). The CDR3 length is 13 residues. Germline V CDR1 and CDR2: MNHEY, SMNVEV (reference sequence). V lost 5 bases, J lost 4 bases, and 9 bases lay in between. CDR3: CASSKTVNQPQHF. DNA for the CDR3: TGTGCCAGCAGTAAGACAGTGAATCAGCCCCAGCATTTT.

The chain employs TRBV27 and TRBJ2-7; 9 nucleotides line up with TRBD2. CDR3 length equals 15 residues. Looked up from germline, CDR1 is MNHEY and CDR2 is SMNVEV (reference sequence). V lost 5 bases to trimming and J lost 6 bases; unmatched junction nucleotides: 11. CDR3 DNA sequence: TGTGCCAGCAGTCCCCTGGGGGCGGGAGGGCCCGAGCAGTACTTC. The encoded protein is CASSPLGAGGPEQYF.

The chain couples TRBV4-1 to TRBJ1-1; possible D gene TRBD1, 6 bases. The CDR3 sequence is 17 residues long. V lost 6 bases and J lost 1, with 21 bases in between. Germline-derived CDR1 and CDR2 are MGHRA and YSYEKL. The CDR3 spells CASSYRVLGVRNTEAFF. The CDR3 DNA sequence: TGCGCCAGCAGTTACAGGGTTCTTGGGGTCAGGAACACTGAAGCTTTCTTT.

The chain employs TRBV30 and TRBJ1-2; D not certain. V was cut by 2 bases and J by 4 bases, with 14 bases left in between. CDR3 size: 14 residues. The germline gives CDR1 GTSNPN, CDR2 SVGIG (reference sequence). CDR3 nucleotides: TGTGCCTGGAGTACGGTCGACACAGCCTATGGCTACACCTTC. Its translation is CAWSTVDTAYGYTF.

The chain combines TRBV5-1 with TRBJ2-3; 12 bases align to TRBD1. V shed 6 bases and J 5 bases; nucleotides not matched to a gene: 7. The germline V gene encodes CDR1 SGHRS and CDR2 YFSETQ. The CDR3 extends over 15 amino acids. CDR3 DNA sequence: TGCGCCAGCACCCGGGACAGGGGGCCGGGAGATACGCAGTATTTT. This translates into CASTRDRGPGDTQYF.

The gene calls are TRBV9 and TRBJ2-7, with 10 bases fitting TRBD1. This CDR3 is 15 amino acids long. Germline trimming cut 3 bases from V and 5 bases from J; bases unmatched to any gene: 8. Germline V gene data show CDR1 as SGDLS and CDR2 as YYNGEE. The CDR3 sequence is CASSAGQGSFNEQYF. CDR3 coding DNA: TGTGCCAGCAGCGCGGGACAGGGGAGCTTCAACGAGCAGTACTTC.

The CDR3 DNA reads TGTGCCAGCCCGCGAGGGGGCGTCTTCTATGGCTACACCTTC. It is translated as CASPRGGVFYGYTF. The chain joins TRBV9 to TRBJ1-2, with 7 bases identical to TRBD1. J was trimmed by 4 bases and V by 7 bases; bases with no gene match: 10. Germline-derived CDR1 and CDR2 are SGDLS and YYNGEE. The CDR3 has 14 amino acids.

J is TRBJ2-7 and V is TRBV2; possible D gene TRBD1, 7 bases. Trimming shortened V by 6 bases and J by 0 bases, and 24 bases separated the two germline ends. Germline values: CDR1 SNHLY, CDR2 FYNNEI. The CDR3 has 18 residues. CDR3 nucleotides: TGTGCCAGCAGGGGGACAGACGGGACTCTCCCCATCTCCTACGAGCAGTACTTC. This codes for CASRGTDGTLPISYEQYF.

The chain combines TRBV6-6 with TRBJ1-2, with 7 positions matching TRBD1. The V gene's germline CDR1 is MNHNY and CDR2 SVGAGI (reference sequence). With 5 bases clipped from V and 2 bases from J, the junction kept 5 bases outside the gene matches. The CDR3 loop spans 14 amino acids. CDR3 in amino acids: CASSPRDSNYGYTF. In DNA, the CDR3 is TGTGCCAGCAGTCCTAGGGACAGCAACTATGGCTACACCTTC.

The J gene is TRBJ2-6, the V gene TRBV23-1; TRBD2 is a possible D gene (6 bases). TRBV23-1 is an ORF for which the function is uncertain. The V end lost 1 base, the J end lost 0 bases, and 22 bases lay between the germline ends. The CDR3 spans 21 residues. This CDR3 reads CASSQWPDGTHGYSGANVLTF. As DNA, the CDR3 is TGCGCCAGCAGTCAATGGCCTGACGGGACTCATGGATACTCTGGGGCCAACGTCCTGACTTTC.

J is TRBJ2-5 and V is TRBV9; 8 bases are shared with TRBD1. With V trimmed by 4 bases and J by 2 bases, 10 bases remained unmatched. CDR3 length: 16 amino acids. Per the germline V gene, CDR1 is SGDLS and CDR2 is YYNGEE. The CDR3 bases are TGTGCCAGCAGCACTCGAGGACAGGGAGAGCAAGAGACCCAGTACTTC. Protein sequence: CASSTRGQGEQETQYF.